The 11 T cell receptor beta chains reported below all come from one sample, sequenced in a study of regulatory T cells in long-lasting Graves disease. Libraries of TCR beta came from iRepertoire HTBI primers plus Arm-PCR of CDR3 regions. MiXCR, applied by TCRdb to the multiplex PCR reads, yields one record per CDR3 protein. The repertoire consists of roughly 420,000 distinct CDR3 sequences, with 12% to 15% occurring once and the leading ten covering approximately 19%. Regarding time point: newly diagnosed GD, antithyroid drugs for less than 3 months. TCR sequences were obtained from RNA taken from PBMCs. These records were also assigned to another study, of T cells in Graves' hyperthyroidism and ophthalmopathy.

The sample consisted of peripheral blood mononuclear cells (PBMCs), taken at new diagnosis, from a patient treated with antithyroid drugs. These receptors came from a woman in her fifties or sixties with Graves disease.

This chain connects TRBV6-4 to TRBJ2-1; D might be TRBD1 (6 bases). Trimming cost V 5 bases and J 0 bases, with 14 bases left between them. The CDR3 has 16 amino acids. Germline CDR1 is MRHNA and CDR2 is SNTAGT. The CDR3 here is CASSRTASISYNEQFF. In DNA, the CDR3 is TGTGCCAGCAGTAGGACAGCGTCTATCTCCTACAATGAGCAGTTCTTC.

This clonotype was picked up many times. The chain combines TRBV11-2 with TRBJ2-1, with a weak D call TRBD1 (6 bases). The CDR3 is made up of 16 amino acids. Germline CDR1 and CDR2: SGHAT and FQNNGV. Deletions cut 6 bases from V and 4 bases from J, with 19 bases between. The CDR3 spells CASREGQTTLYNEQFF. The CDR3 coding sequence is TGTGCCAGCAGAGAAGGACAGACCACGTTATACAATGAGCAGTTCTTC. The whole variable domain, filled in from reference TRBV11-2 and TRBJ2-1, reads EAGVAQSPRYKIIEKRQSVAFWCNPISGHATLYWYQQILGQGPKLLIQFQNNGVVDDSQLPKDRFSAERLKGVDSTLKIQPAKLEDSAVYLCASREGQTTLYNEQFFGPGTRLTVL.

V gene TRBV7-8 combines with J gene TRBJ2-7; possibly TRBD1 for D (6 bases). Germline V gene sequence: CDR1 SGHVS, CDR2 FQNEAQ. The CDR3 extends over 16 amino acids. Trimming cost V 2 bases and J 7 bases, with 21 bases left between them. The CDR3 nucleotides are TGTGCCAGCAGCTTACGGCGGGTGTCGTTAGGGGGTGAGCAGTACTTC. It yields the protein CASSLRRVSLGGEQYF.

Worth noting for this clonotype: A much larger clone sits a single nucleotide away, making a read error possible. The genes are TRBV5-1 and TRBJ2-3; 7 bases are a match to TRBD1. Near its end, the DNA agrees better with TRBJ2-1, so the J call may be wrong. CDR1 and CDR2 from the germline V gene are SGHRS and YFSETQ. This CDR3 spans 15 amino acids. Here the CDR3 DNA reads TGCGCCAGCAGCTTGGACAGGGGAAACTACGATGAGCAGTTCTTC. This encodes CASSLDRGNYDEQFF.

At least ten counts were recorded for this clonotype. The chain links TRBV11-3 to TRBJ2-5, with D perhaps being TRBD1 or TRBD2 (6 bases each). Trimming took off 5 bases at V and 14 bases at J, with 18 bases between the two ends. The CDR3 is 12 amino acids. Germline V lookup: CDR1 SGHNT, CDR2 YENEEA. Here the CDR3 reads CASSPGRGGVYF. In nucleotides, the CDR3 is TGTGCCAGCAGCCCCGGCAGGGGAGGTGTCTACTTC.

Ten or more counts support this clonotype. The CDR3 spells CASSQGPGQYEQYF. CDR3 nucleotide sequence: TGCGCCAGCAGCCAGGGACCAGGGCAGTACGAGCAGTACTTC. The chain recombines TRBV5-1 with TRBJ2-7; D might be TRBD1 or TRBD2, each matching 5 bases. Germline assignment: CDR1 SGHRS and CDR2 YFSETQ. V lost 4 bases, J lost 4 bases, and 15 bases lay in between. The CDR3 runs to 14 residues.

This chain's CDR3 is CASSPTPTLGSGANVLTF. The DNA of the CDR3 is TGTGCCAGCAGCCCAACGCCTACTCTGGGCTCTGGGGCCAACGTCCTGACTTTC. The rearrangement links TRBV5-4 to TRBJ2-6; D is uncertain. The CDR3 loop spans 18 amino acids. Trimming removed 4 bases from V and 0 bases from J, with 17 bases in between. The germline V gene has CDR1 SGHNT and CDR2 YYREEE (reference sequence).

The table lists this clonotype with a few counts. The chain combines TRBV20-1 with TRBJ1-6; weak D call: TRBD1 (5 bases). The germline V gene encodes CDR1 DFQATT and CDR2 SNEGSKA (reference sequence). V was pared by 5 bases and J by 5 bases, with 19 bases between. The CDR3 covers 16 residues. As DNA, the CDR3 is TGCAGTGCTTTTCCGCCGACAGTCCTCGATAATTCACCCCTCCACTTT. Amino acids: CSAFPPTVLDNSPLHF.

In its sample, this clonotype was seen many times. CDR3 nucleotides: TGTGCCAGCAGTGCCGAAGACAGGAGGATTTACAATGAGCAGTTCTTC. Encoded protein: CASSAEDRRIYNEQFF. The chain couples TRBV2 to TRBJ2-1, with D tentatively TRBD1 (6 bases). The V gene's germline CDR1 is SNHLY and CDR2 FYNNEI. V lost 4 bases to trimming and J lost 4 bases, with 17 bases between them. The CDR3 covers 16 residues.

Ten or more counts support this clonotype. This chain uses TRBV13 with TRBJ2-1; 13 nucleotides match TRBD2. The CDR3 runs to 14 residues. Germline-derived CDR1 and CDR2 are PRHDT and FYEKMQ (reference sequence). The junction had 6 bases not matched to a gene; V was cut back by 8 bases and J by 8 bases. In DNA, the CDR3 is TGTGCCAGCCTGAGGACTAGCGGGAGTCATGAGCAGTTCTTC. This codes for CASLRTSGSHEQFF.

This clonotype was counted a few times. CDR3: CASSGNSYEQYF. The CDR3 nucleotides read TGTGCCAGTAGCGGCAACTCCTACGAGCAGTACTTC. The V and J genes are TRBV19 and TRBJ2-7, with D hard to call. V was pared by 6 bases and J by 0 bases, with 6 bases between. The CDR3 runs 12 residues. CDR1 is LNHDA and CDR2 is SQIVND in the germline V gene (reference sequence).